This entry features one T cell receptor (beta chain) sequence. From germline, CDR1 is KGHDR and CDR2 SFDVKD. V lost 5 bases, J lost 0 bases, and 8 bases stayed unmatched. The CDR3 is 17 residues long. The source of the sample is a study of blood T cell repertoires in COVID-19. Study in general: Sites across the United States, Italy and Spain contributed samples from acute and convalescent COVID-19. T cells, B-cell-depleted T cells, or PBMCs supplied cDNA or gDNA.

Categorization into cohorts depended on clinical history that participants reported. Original processing methods: Cell counts per sample came from amplifying reference gene primers. Assay used: immunoSEQ multiplex PCR; TCRdb lists only in-frame clones, some missing. V, J and clone size are taken as reported in that table, and D and trimming were inferred from the DNA itself. Of about 480,000 clones in the sample, 80% to 90% were seen once. Sequenced input: PBMCs or T cells enriched from blood (not recorded which). This rearrangement joins TRBV24-1 to TRBJ2-1; 8 bases agree with TRBD1. This clonotype was obtained from a woman aged 55 to 70 who had recovered from COVID-19. CDR3 coding DNA: TGTGCCACCAGTGGCCCGAGGACAGGGAGCTCCTACAATGAGCAGTTCTTC. Residues: CATSGPRTGSSYNEQFF.